The 8 T cell receptor beta chains below were found in one sample sequenced in a study of cytomegalovirus exposure and HLA in healthy donors. In the PCR, 60 Vbeta and 13 Jbeta primers were used. TCRdb keeps only in-frame clones here, not all; method: immunoSEQ multiplex PCR. This table holds fewer than 85,000 clones. The sequenced sample consisted of PBMCs. Receptors were obtained from a man in his fifties in good health and CMV-seropositive.

The chain joins TRBV29-1 to TRBJ2-7, with 9 bases lining up with TRBD1. Looked up from germline, CDR1 is SQVTM and CDR2 is ANQGSEA. The ends lost 6 bases at V and 7 bases at J; junction bases unmatched: 13. This CDR3 comprises 14 residues. The chain's CDR3 is CSVEDATGGGEQYV. CDR3 sequence (DNA): TGCAGCGTGGAGGATGCGACAGGGGGAGGAGAGCAGTACGTC.

The genes are TRBV9 and TRBJ2-2; possible D gene TRBD2, 6 bases. The germline gives CDR1 SGDLS, CDR2 YYNGEE. Trimming removed 4 bases from V and 4 bases from J, with 17 bases in between. The CDR3 contains 16 residues. The CDR3 DNA sequence: TGTGCCAGCAGCCCTCCGACGGGCGGGACCACCGGGGAGCTGTTTTTT. It yields the protein CASSPPTGGTTGELFF.

The DNA of the CDR3 is TGCGCCAGCAACCCGGGGAGTGCTAGCGACACAGATACGCAGTATTTT. Translating it yields CASNPGSASDTDTQYF. This chain joins TRBV5-1 and TRBJ2-3; TRBD2 is a possible D gene (6 bases). The CDR3 loop spans 16 amino acids. Germline CDR1 is SGHRS and CDR2 is YFSETQ. V was pared by 6 bases and J by 2 bases, with 19 bases between.

V and J are TRBV7-6 and TRBJ2-1; 7 bases match TRBD1. The CDR3 covers 15 residues. The V and J ends lost 2 bases and 5 bases, in that order; junction bases with no gene match: 6. Germline V gene data show CDR1 as SGHVS and CDR2 as FNYEAQ. CDR3 sequence: CASSLRGLRNNEQFF. The CDR3 region has the DNA TGTGCCAGCAGCTTAAGGGGGCTAAGGAACAATGAGCAGTTCTTC.

The V gene is TRBV15, the J gene TRBJ1-5; 7 bases match TRBD1. The CDR3 spans 14 residues. The V gene end was trimmed by 11 bases and the J gene end by 6 bases; junction bases not matched to a gene: 13. The germline CDR1 and CDR2 sequences are LNHNV and YYDKDF (reference sequence). The CDR3 nucleotides are TGTGCCTCGGGATGGGGGGCAGGGGGTCAGCCCCAGCATTTT. This sequence encodes CASGWGAGGQPQHF.

The V gene is TRBV28, the J gene TRBJ2-3; 14 bases align to TRBD2. CDR3 size: 16 residues. The V segment lost 3 bases and the J segment 1 base; nucleotides outside the gene matches: 0. The germline CDR1 and CDR2 sequences are MDHEN and SYDVKM. CDR3 sequence reads: CASSLGLAGGTDTQYF. The CDR3, as DNA: TGTGCCAGCAGTTTGGGACTAGCGGGGGGCACAGATACGCAGTATTTT.

This sequence joins TRBV5-1 and TRBJ1-2; D unresolved. Germline V gives CDR1 SGHRS, CDR2 YFSETQ. CDR3 length: 13 residues. Trimming took off 0 bases at V and 2 bases at J, with 5 bases between the two ends. The CDR3 DNA sequence: TGCGCCAGCAGCTTGGATAAAAACTATGGCTACACCTTC. This gives the protein CASSLDKNYGYTF.

The V and J genes are TRBV7-6 and TRBJ2-1, with D possibly TRBD1 on 6 matching bases. Germline V gene lookup returns CDR1 SGHVS and CDR2 FNYEAQ. The V and J ends lost 5 bases and 10 bases respectively, with 9 bases between them. The CDR3 is 11 residues long. The CDR3 sequence: CASSQTGEQFF. Here the CDR3 DNA reads TGTGCCAGCAGCCAGACAGGAGAGCAGTTCTTC.